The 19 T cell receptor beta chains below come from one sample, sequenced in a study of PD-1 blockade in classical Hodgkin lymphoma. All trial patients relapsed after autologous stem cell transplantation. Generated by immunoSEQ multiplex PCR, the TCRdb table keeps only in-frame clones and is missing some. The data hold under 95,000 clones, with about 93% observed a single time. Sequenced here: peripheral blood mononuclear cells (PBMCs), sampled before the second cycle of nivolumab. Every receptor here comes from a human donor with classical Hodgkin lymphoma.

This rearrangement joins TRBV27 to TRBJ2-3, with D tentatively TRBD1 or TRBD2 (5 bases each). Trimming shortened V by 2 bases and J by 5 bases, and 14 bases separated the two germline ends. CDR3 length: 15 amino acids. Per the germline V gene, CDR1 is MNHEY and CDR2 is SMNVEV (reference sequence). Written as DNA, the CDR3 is TGTGCCAGCAGTTTAATAGGGGAGAAGGGAGATACGCAGTATTTT. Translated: CASSLIGEKGDTQYF.

Written as DNA, the CDR3 is TGTGCCAGCAGCTTAGATATGGGCCTCTACGAGCAGTACTTC. Protein sequence: CASSLDMGLYEQYF. The V gene is TRBV11-2, the J gene TRBJ2-7; D not certain. The CDR3 is made up of 14 amino acids. The V gene lost 0 bases and the J gene lost 3 bases, with 9 bases spanning the gap. CDR1 is SGHAT, CDR2 FQNNGV, per germline. The full variable domain, with the rest looked up from reference TRBV11-2 and TRBJ2-7, is EAGVAQSPRYKIIEKRQSVAFWCNPISGHATLYWYQQILGQGPKLLIQFQNNGVVDDSQLPKDRFSAERLKGVDSTLKIQPAKLEDSAVYLCASSLDMGLYEQYFGPGTRLTVT.

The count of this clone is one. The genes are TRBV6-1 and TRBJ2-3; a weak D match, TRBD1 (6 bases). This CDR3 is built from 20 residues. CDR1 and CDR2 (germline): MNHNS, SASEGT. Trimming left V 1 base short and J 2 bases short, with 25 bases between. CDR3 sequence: CASSEGPRASLTGSTDTQYF. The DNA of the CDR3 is TGTGCCAGCAGTGAAGGCCCCCGCGCCTCTCTGACAGGATCCACAGATACGCAGTATTTT.

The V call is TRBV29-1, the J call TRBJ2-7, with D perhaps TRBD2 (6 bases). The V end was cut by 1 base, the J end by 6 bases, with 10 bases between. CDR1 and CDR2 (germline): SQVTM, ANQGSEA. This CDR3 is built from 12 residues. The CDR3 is CSVEGRESEQYF. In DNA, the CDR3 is TGCAGCGTTGAAGGGCGGGAAAGCGAGCAGTACTTC.

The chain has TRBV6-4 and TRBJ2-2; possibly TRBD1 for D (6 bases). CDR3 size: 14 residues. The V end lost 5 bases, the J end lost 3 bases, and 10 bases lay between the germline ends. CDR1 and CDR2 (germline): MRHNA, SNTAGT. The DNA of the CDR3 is TGTGCCAGCAGTTCACAGGGAGACACCGGGGAGCTGTTTTTT. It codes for CASSSQGDTGELFF.

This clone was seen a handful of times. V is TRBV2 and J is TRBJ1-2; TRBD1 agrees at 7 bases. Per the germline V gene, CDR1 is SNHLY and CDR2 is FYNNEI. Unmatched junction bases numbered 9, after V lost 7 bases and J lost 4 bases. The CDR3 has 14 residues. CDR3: CASTINRGPYGYTF. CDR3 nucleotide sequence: TGTGCCAGCACCATCAACAGGGGCCCCTATGGCTACACCTTC.

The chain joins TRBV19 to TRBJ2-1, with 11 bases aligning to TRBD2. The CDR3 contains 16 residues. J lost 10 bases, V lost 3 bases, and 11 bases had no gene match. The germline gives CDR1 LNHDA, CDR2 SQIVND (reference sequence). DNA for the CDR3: TGTGCCAGTAGTATTGGGGTAGCGGGAGGGCCGGAGGAGCAGTTCTTC. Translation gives CASSIGVAGGPEEQFF.

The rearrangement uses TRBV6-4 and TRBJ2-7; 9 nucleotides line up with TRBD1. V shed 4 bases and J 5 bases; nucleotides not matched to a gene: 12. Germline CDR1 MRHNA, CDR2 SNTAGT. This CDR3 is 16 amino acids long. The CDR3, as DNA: TGTGCCAGCAGTGCAATTTACAGGGGGCGCCGGAACGAGCAGTACTTC. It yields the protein CASSAIYRGRRNEQYF.

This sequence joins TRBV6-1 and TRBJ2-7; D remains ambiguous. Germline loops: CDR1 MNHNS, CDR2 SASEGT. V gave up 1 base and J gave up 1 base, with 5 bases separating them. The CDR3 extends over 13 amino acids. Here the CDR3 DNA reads TGTGCCAGCAGTGAAGACAGATCCTACGAGCAGTACTTC. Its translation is CASSEDRSYEQYF.

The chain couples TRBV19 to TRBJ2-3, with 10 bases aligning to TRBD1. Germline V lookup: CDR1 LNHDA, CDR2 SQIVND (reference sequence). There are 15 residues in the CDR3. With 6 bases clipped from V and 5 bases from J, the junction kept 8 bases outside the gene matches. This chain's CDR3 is CASRPVGQGIDTQYF. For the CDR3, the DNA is TGTGCCAGTAGACCCGTGGGACAGGGGATAGATACGCAGTATTTT.

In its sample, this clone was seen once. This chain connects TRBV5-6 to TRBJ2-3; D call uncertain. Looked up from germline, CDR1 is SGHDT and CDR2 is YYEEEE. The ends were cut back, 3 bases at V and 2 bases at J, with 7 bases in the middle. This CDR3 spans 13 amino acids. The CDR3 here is CASSSPNTDTQYF. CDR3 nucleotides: TGTGCCAGCAGCTCCCCAAACACAGATACGCAGTATTTT.

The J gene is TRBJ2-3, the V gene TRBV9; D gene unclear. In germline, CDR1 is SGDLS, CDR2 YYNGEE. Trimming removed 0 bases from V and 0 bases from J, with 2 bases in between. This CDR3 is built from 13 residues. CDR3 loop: CASSVASTDTQYF. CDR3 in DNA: TGTGCCAGCAGCGTAGCTAGCACAGATACGCAGTATTTT.

The CDR3, as DNA: TGCGCCAGCAGGAACCCGACGGTCACCGGGGAGCTGTTTTTT. Protein: CASRNPTVTGELFF. The V and J genes are TRBV4-1 and TRBJ2-2, with unresolved D. This CDR3 spans 14 amino acids. Germline-derived CDR1 and CDR2 are MGHRA and YSYEKL. With 6 bases removed from V and 4 bases from J, the gap between germline ends came to 12 bases.

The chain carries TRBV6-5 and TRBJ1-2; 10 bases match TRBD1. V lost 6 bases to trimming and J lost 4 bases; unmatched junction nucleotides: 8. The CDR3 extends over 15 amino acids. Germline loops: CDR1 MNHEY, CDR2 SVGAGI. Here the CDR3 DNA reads TGTGCCAGCAGCTTTATACGGACAGGGGGCTATGGCTACACCTTC. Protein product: CASSFIRTGGYGYTF.

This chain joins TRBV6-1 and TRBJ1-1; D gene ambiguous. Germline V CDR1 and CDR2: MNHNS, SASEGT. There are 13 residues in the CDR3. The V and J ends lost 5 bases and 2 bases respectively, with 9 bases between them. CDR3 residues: CASSKQPNTEAFF. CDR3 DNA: TGTGCCAGCAGTAAACAGCCCAACACTGAAGCTTTCTTT.

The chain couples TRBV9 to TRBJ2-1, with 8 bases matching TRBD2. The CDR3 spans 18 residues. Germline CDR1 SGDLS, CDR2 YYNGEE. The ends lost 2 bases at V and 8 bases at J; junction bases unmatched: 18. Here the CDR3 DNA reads TGTGCCAGCAGCGTCCGGCTAGCGGGCGTGGGCCTTTTCGATGAGCAGTTCTTC. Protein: CASSVRLAGVGLFDEQFF.

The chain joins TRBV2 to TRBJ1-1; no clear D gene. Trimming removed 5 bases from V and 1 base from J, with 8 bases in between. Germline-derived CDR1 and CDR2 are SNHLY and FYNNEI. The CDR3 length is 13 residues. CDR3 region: CASSSMGNTEAFF. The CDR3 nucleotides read TGTGCCAGCAGTTCCATGGGGAACACTGAAGCTTTCTTT.

The CDR3 is CASSPGGLGEATEAFF. CDR3 coding DNA: TGTGCCAGCAGCCCCGGGGGACTTGGGGAGGCCACTGAAGCTTTCTTT. This chain connects TRBV11-3 to TRBJ1-1, with a possible D match to TRBD1 (5 bases). From germline, CDR1 is SGHNT and CDR2 YENEEA. The V end lost 5 bases, the J end lost 4 bases, and 20 bases lay between the germline ends. The CDR3 is 16 amino acids.

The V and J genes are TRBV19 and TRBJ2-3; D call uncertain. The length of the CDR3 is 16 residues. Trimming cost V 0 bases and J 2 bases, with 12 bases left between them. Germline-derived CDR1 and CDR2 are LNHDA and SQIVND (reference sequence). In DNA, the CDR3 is TGTGCCAGTAGTATAGATCCACCGATGCTCACAGATACGCAGTATTTT. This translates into CASSIDPPMLTDTQYF.